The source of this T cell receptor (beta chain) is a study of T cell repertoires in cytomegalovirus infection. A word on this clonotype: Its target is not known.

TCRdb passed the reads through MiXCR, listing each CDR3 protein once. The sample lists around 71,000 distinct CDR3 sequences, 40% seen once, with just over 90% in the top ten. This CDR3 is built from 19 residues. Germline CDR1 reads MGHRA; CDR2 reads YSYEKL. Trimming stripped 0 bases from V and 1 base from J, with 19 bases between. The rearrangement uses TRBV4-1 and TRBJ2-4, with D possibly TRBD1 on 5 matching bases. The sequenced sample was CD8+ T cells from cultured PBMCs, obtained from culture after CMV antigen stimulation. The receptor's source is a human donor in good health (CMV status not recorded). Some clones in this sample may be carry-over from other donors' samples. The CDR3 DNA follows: TGCGCCAGCAGCCAAGATCCCCCCCCAGGGATGGCGGCCAAAAACATTCAGTACTTC. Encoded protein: CASSQDPPPGMAAKNIQYF.